The 7 T cell receptor beta chains below were found in one sample sequenced in a study of OX40 agonist ivuxolimab in advanced cancers. Some clones are missing from TCRdb's copy, which holds only in-frame ones; the method was immunoSEQ multiplex PCR. The sample yields 75,000 to 90,000 clones, more than 90% seen once. This specimen was CD4+ or CD8+ T cells sorted from blood, taken in a trial of the OX40 agonist ivuxolimab. These receptors all come from an adult with an advanced solid tumor such as melanoma, head and neck, liver or kidney cancer.

Written as DNA, the CDR3 is TGTGCCAGCAGCACCTTCGGAGGGGGGTTTATAGGCTACGAGCAGTACTTC. Translated, it gives CASSTFGGGFIGYEQYF. The chain is built from TRBV5-6 and TRBJ2-7; the D call may be TRBD1 or TRBD2 (6 bases each). V was shortened by 4 bases and J by 3 bases, with 23 bases between the two germline ends. Germline assignment: CDR1 SGHDT and CDR2 YYEEEE. This CDR3 contains 17 residues.

V and J are TRBV7-9 and TRBJ2-1, with a possible D match to TRBD2 (5 bases). Germline V gene data show CDR1 as SEHNR and CDR2 as FQNEAQ (reference sequence). The V end lost 8 bases, the J end lost 0 bases, and 11 bases lay between the germline ends. The CDR3 runs 14 residues. The CDR3 protein is CASGPRGSYNEQFF. The CDR3, as DNA: TGTGCCAGCGGTCCACGGGGCTCCTACAATGAGCAGTTCTTC.

The chain carries TRBV11-2 and TRBJ1-2; 9 bases align to TRBD1. With 5 bases clipped from V and 6 bases from J, the junction kept 7 bases outside the gene matches. Germline V lookup: CDR1 SGHAT, CDR2 FQNNGV. There are 14 residues in the CDR3. Written as DNA, the CDR3 is TGTGCCAGCAGCCCCGCCCGGACAGGGGATGGCTACACCTTC. This codes for CASSPARTGDGYTF.

The chain uses TRBV6-6 and TRBJ1-1, with 10 bases identical to TRBD1. Unmatched junction bases numbered 5, after V lost 6 bases and J lost 4 bases. Looked up from germline, CDR1 is MNHNY and CDR2 is SVGAGI (reference sequence). The CDR3 extends over 14 amino acids. CDR3 residues: CASSQGQGSTEAFF. DNA of the CDR3: TGTGCCAGCAGCCAGGGACAGGGGAGCACTGAAGCTTTCTTT.

V is TRBV30 and J is TRBJ2-5; 10 nucleotides align to TRBD2. CDR3 length: 15 amino acids. The germline V gene encodes CDR1 GTSNPN and CDR2 SVGIG (reference sequence). The trim removed 2 bases at V and 3 bases at J, leaving 6 bases unmatched. The CDR3 coding sequence is TGTGCCTGGAGTACTGGACTAGCGGACAAAGAGACCCAGTACTTC. This translates into CAWSTGLADKETQYF.

The gene calls are TRBV18 and TRBJ2-3; either TRBD1 or TRBD2 may fit D (5 bases each). V was shortened by 5 bases and J by 10 bases, with 19 bases between the two germline ends. CDR1 is KGHSH, CDR2 LQKENI, per germline. The length of the CDR3 is 14 residues. Here the CDR3 reads CASSIDRAGGAQYF. CDR3 DNA: TGTGCCAGCTCAATCGACCGGGCTGGGGGAGCGCAGTATTTT.

The chain is built from TRBV11-2 and TRBJ2-3, with 9 nucleotides matching TRBD1. CDR1 SGHAT and CDR2 FQNNGV come from the germline V gene. Trimming cost V 1 base and J 5 bases; bases outside gene matches: 1. The CDR3 covers 14 residues. The CDR3 nucleotides are TGTGCCAGCAGCTTAGGACAGGGGGAAGATACGCAGTATTTT. It is translated as CASSLGQGEDTQYF.